This T cell receptor beta chain was sequenced for a study of T cell responses to AZD1222 COVID-19 vaccine. This table comes from immunoSEQ multiplex PCR, and its TCRdb copy is limited to in-frame clones, with some not included. The sample carries roughly 150,000 clones, roughly 87% recorded once. Broader study findings: Baseline seropositives among AZD1222 recipients totaled only five to seven.

On this clone: Its antigen is currently unknown.

Germline assignment: CDR1 KGHSH and CDR2 LQKENI. The CDR3 is 11 residues long. The ends were cut back, 5 bases at V and 9 bases at J, with 8 bases in the middle. This TCR was recovered from an adult who received the AZD1222 COVID-19 vaccine. The rearrangement links TRBV18 to TRBJ2-1; no reliable D call. Sequences were derived from peripheral blood, sampled 28 days after the second AZD1222 dose. CDR3 amino acids: CASSGRFEQFF. CDR3 bases: TGTGCCAGCTCAGGACGGTTTGAGCAGTTCTTC.